The clone carrying this TCR beta chain was observed a handful of times. Its antigen remains unknown. The data originate from a study of cytomegalovirus exposure and HLA in healthy donors. Study results and limitations: In a later analysis, a genetic analysis reported fewer productive-TCR N-insertions in an Asian-associated ancestry cluster than the cohort average.

There are 15 residues in the CDR3. The V and J ends lost 7 bases and 2 bases, in that order; junction bases with no gene match: 12. Germline V lookup: CDR1 SGHRS, CDR2 YFSETQ. PCR was performed using 60 Vbeta and 13 Jbeta primers. Profiling relied on immunoSEQ multiplex PCR, and the TCRdb table lists in-frame clones only, not all of them. Of about 130,000 clones listed, less than 80% were seen once; the top ten hold about 6.8%. The sequence derives from a man in his forties in good health and CMV-seropositive. The V call is TRBV5-1, the J call TRBJ2-7; TRBD1 matches at 7 bases. Sample: PBMCs. The CDR3 nucleotides are TGCGCCAGCGCCTATCAAGCGACAGGGACCTACGAGCAGTACTTC. Protein: CASAYQATGTYEQYF.